The 23 T cell receptor beta chains in this list originate from one sample, sequenced in a study of shared clonotypes between healthy human individuals. Some clones are missing from TCRdb's copy, which holds only in-frame ones; the method was immunoSEQ multiplex PCR. This sample yields 2,100,000 or so clones, of which 90% to 96% are seen a single time; around 0.13% belongs to the top ten. Sample: naive CD4+ T cells sorted from blood. The subset: CD45RA+ positively selected. The receptors derive from a man aged 18 to 29 in good health.

In DNA, the CDR3 is TGCGCCAGCAGCCCCGGGACAATGAGGGTGAACACTGAAGCTTTCTTT. Residues: CASSPGTMRVNTEAFF. This rearrangement joins TRBV5-1 to TRBJ1-1; weak D call: TRBD1 (6 bases). The CDR3 runs 16 residues. Trimming shortened V by 4 bases and J by 0 bases, and 16 bases separated the two germline ends. Germline CDR1 SGHRS, CDR2 YFSETQ.

In the case of this clone: Other DNA sequences in this sample translate to the same CDR3. The chain recombines TRBV6-5 with TRBJ2-3; no clear D gene. The CDR3 contains 12 residues. Trimming took 6 bases from V and 3 from J, leaving 7 bases between them. Germline CDR1 reads MNHEY; CDR2 reads SVGAGI. CDR3 DNA sequence: TGTGCCAGCAGGTCGAGTACAGATACGCAGTATTTT. It encodes CASRSSTDTQYF.

The chain is built from TRBV11-2 and TRBJ1-5; no clear D gene. The ends were cut back, 1 base at V and 6 bases at J, with 4 bases in the middle. The length of the CDR3 is 12 residues. Per the germline V gene, CDR1 is SGHAT and CDR2 is FQNNGV. This chain's CDR3 is CASSLALQPQHF. CDR3 nucleotide sequence: TGTGCCAGCAGCTTAGCGCTTCAGCCCCAGCATTTT.

The rearrangement links TRBV7-9 to TRBJ1-1; 10 bases fit TRBD1. The CDR3 is made up of 15 amino acids. Germline V lookup: CDR1 SEHNR, CDR2 FQNEAQ (reference sequence). The J segment lost 6 bases and the V segment lost 0 bases, leaving 4 bases of the junction unmatched. The CDR3 reads CASSLAWDRGAEAFF. The CDR3, as DNA: TGTGCCAGCAGCTTAGCGTGGGACAGGGGCGCTGAAGCTTTCTTT.

A word on this clone: The sample carries other DNA sequences with the same CDR3. This chain connects TRBV10-2 to TRBJ1-1, with D maybe TRBD1 (6 bases). CDR1 and CDR2 (germline): WSHSY, SAAADI. This CDR3 has 14 amino acids. V was cut by 7 bases and J by 0 bases, with 12 bases left in between. CDR3 loop: CASTRQALNTEAFF. In DNA form, the CDR3 reads TGCGCCAGCACCCGACAGGCGTTGAACACTGAAGCTTTCTTT.

This rearrangement joins TRBV19 to TRBJ2-3; 7 bases agree with TRBD1. Trimming at V came to 3 bases and at J to 6 bases, leaving 6 bases not matched to a gene. CDR3 size: 14 residues. Germline V lookup: CDR1 LNHDA, CDR2 SQIVND (reference sequence). The CDR3 DNA reads as TGTGCCAGTAGTATTAAACAGGGGCCTGATACGCAGTATTTT. Translated: CASSIKQGPDTQYF.

V usage is TRBV5-1 and J usage is TRBJ2-7, with 11 bases matching TRBD2. The CDR3 spans 18 residues. Germline trimming cut 0 bases from V and 3 bases from J; bases unmatched to any gene: 11. CDR1 is SGHRS, CDR2 YFSETQ, per germline. CDR3 protein: CASSLVPSGGPTYYEQYF. CDR3 coding DNA: TGCGCCAGCAGCTTGGTTCCTAGCGGGGGGCCTACATACTACGAGCAGTACTTC.

The CDR3 loop is CASSLVSGFANYGYTF. The CDR3 DNA follows: TGTGCCAGCAGCTTAGTGTCGGGTTTTGCCAACTATGGCTACACCTTC. This sequence joins TRBV7-2 and TRBJ1-2; D gene uncertain. The CDR3 has 16 amino acids. Germline loops: CDR1 SGHTA, CDR2 FQGNSA. The V end lost 1 base, the J end lost 2 bases, and 14 bases lay between the germline ends.

J is TRBJ1-6 and V is TRBV5-1; TRBD1 aligns across 9 bases. Germline V gene lookup returns CDR1 SGHRS and CDR2 YFSETQ. The CDR3 covers 14 residues. The ends lost 4 bases at V and 10 bases at J; junction bases unmatched: 6. CDR3 DNA sequence: TGCGCCAGCAGCAGGGACAGGGCTGGCTCACCCCTCCACTTT. Its protein is CASSRDRAGSPLHF.

The chain recombines TRBV4-2 with TRBJ2-4, with 14 bases aligning to TRBD2. CDR3 length: 16 residues. V lost 2 bases, J lost 9 bases, and 6 bases stayed unmatched. Germline values: CDR1 LGHNA, CDR2 YNFKEQ. The CDR3 reads CASSQPTSGGVVIQYF. Written as DNA, the CDR3 is TGTGCCAGCAGCCAACCGACTAGCGGGGGGGTCGTCATTCAGTACTTC.

Of note for this clone: Other DNA sequences within the sample encode an identical CDR3. This chain uses TRBV7-2 with TRBJ1-1; 9 bases map to TRBD1. The V gene end was trimmed by 6 bases and the J gene end by 4 bases; junction bases not matched to a gene: 6. CDR3 length equals 14 residues. Germline lookup yields CDR1 SGHTA and CDR2 FQGNSA. This CDR3 reads CASSPRQGGTEAFF. CDR3 bases: TGTGCCAGCAGTCCAAGACAGGGGGGCACTGAAGCTTTCTTT.

This rearrangement joins TRBV18 to TRBJ1-1; D perhaps matches TRBD1 (5 bases). V was shortened by 1 base and J by 0 bases, with 15 bases between the two germline ends. The germline V gene has CDR1 KGHSH and CDR2 LQKENI. The CDR3 has 17 amino acids. CDR3 in DNA: TGTGCCAGCTCACCACAAAGCCGGGACCCAATGAACACTGAAGCTTTCTTT. Translating it yields CASSPQSRDPMNTEAFF.

V is TRBV6-5 and J is TRBJ2-7; D is ambiguous. V shed 6 bases and J shed 0 bases, with 15 bases lying between them. The CDR3 is made up of 15 amino acids. The germline gives CDR1 MNHEY, CDR2 SVGAGI. The CDR3 is CASSKGSKSSYEQYF. In nucleotides, the CDR3 is TGTGCCAGCAGCAAAGGGTCCAAGAGCTCCTACGAGCAGTACTTC.

The CDR3 reads CASSDYRGPYEQYF. The DNA for the CDR3 is TGTGCCAGCAGTGACTACAGGGGGCCCTACGAGCAGTACTTC. The J gene is TRBJ2-7, the V gene TRBV6-6, with 9 bases aligning to TRBD1. Germline CDR1 reads MNHNY; CDR2 reads SVGAGI (reference sequence). After removal of 5 bases from V and 2 bases from J, the junction contained 4 bases not matched to a gene. This CDR3 is 14 amino acids long.

About this clone: Other DNA sequences from this sample encode an identical CDR3 as well. CDR3 sequence (DNA): TGTGCCTGGAGTGGACAGAATAGCAATCAGCCCCAGCATTTT. Encoded protein: CAWSGQNSNQPQHF. The rearrangement joins TRBV30 to TRBJ1-5, with D possibly being TRBD1 (5 bases). The CDR3 consists of 14 residues. Trimming pared 1 base from V and 0 bases from J, leaving 7 bases between. Per the germline V gene, CDR1 is GTSNPN and CDR2 is SVGIG (reference sequence).

This chain connects TRBV7-2 to TRBJ2-5; D is unresolved. The germline CDR1 and CDR2 sequences are SGHTA and FQGNSA. The CDR3 spans 15 residues. Trimming stripped 2 bases from V and 4 bases from J, with 14 bases between. Here the CDR3 reads CASSLRDGVAETQYF. As DNA, the CDR3 is TGTGCCAGCAGCTTAAGAGATGGGGTAGCAGAGACCCAGTACTTC.

The gene calls are TRBV11-2 and TRBJ2-7; D not resolved. Germline values: CDR1 SGHAT, CDR2 FQNNGV. Deletions cut 0 bases from V and 2 bases from J, with 11 bases between. This CDR3 spans 15 amino acids. The CDR3 region has the DNA TGTGCCAGCAGCTTAGATCCGACACTTACCTACGAGCAGTACTTC. This encodes CASSLDPTLTYEQYF.

This sequence joins TRBV21-1 and TRBJ1-4; no check of the table's D call, TRBD1, against the DNA was made. TRBV21-1 constitutes a pseudogene. The CDR3 extends over 14 amino acids. CDR3 amino acids: CASSNRGTNEKLFF. CDR3 nucleotides: TGTGCCAGCAGCAATAGGGGAACTAATGAAAAACTGTTTTTT.

The chain combines TRBV6-6 with TRBJ1-1, with D maybe TRBD1 (6 bases). Germline values: CDR1 MNHNY, CDR2 SVGAGI (reference sequence). The V end lost 6 bases, the J end lost 1 base, and 12 bases lay between the germline ends. CDR3 size: 14 residues. The CDR3 sequence is CASSTDRTNTEAFF. CDR3 DNA sequence: TGTGCCAGCAGCACGGACAGAACGAACACTGAAGCTTTCTTT.

V gene TRBV11-2 combines with J gene TRBJ2-1; D is perhaps TRBD1 or TRBD2 (5 bases each). Germline values: CDR1 SGHAT, CDR2 FQNNGV. Trimming cost V 1 base and J 6 bases, with 16 bases left between them. This CDR3 contains 16 residues. The CDR3 bases are TGTGCCAGCAGCTTAGTGGCCGGGACCTCGGCCAATGAGCAGTTCTTC. As protein: CASSLVAGTSANEQFF.

This rearrangement joins TRBV6-1 to TRBJ1-6; no clear D gene. V dropped 6 bases and J dropped 0 bases, with 9 bases sitting between them. The CDR3 sequence is 15 residues long. Per the germline V gene, CDR1 is MNHNS and CDR2 is SASEGT. In DNA, the CDR3 is TGTGCCAGCAGCCCAAGCAGCTCCTATAATTCACCCCTCCACTTT. It translates to CASSPSSSYNSPLHF.

The chain is built from TRBV20-1 and TRBJ2-7; the D gene is possibly TRBD1 (6 bases). V was pared by 8 bases and J by 3 bases, with 11 bases between. This CDR3 spans 11 amino acids. Germline CDR1 reads DFQATT; CDR2 reads SNEGSKA (reference sequence). The CDR3 reads CSTGTYYEQYF. CDR3 DNA sequence: TGCAGTACGGGGACATACTACGAGCAGTACTTC.

To note about this clone: Other DNA sequences in the sample encode the same CDR3. The chain joins TRBV4-1 to TRBJ1-1, with D unresolved. V lost 2 bases and J 1 base, leaving 8 bases between the germline ends. The CDR3 sequence is 14 residues long. CDR1 and CDR2 from the germline V gene are MGHRA and YSYEKL. The CDR3 here is CASSQLGKNTEAFF. In DNA, the CDR3 is TGCGCCAGCAGCCAACTGGGAAAGAACACTGAAGCTTTCTTT.